These 20 T cell receptor beta chains originate from one sample sequenced in a study of blood T cell repertoires in COVID-19. Produced via immunoSEQ multiplex PCR; TCRdb's table is partial and in-frame only. The sample has roughly 340,000 clones, around 87% seen once. Sequencing was performed on peripheral blood. The source of these receptors is a woman in her forties or fifties with COVID-19, enrolled during active disease.

The chain joins TRBV3-1 (or the pseudogene TRBV3-2) to TRBJ2-7, with 9 bases aligning to TRBD1. CDR3 length: 15 residues. Germline-derived CDR1 and CDR2 are LGHDT and YNNKEL (reference sequence). Losses at the gene ends were 4 bases for V and 6 bases for J; bases not matched to a gene: 10. The chain's CDR3 is CASSPHGTGSVEQYF. DNA of the CDR3: TGTGCCAGCAGCCCCCACGGGACAGGGTCCGTCGAGCAGTACTTC.

The V call is TRBV29-1, the J call TRBJ1-4; TRBD1 matches 8 bases. The CDR3 sequence is 15 residues long. The junction had 12 bases not matched to a gene; V was cut back by 7 bases and J by 5 bases. Looked up from germline, CDR1 is SQVTM and CDR2 is ANQGSEA. The CDR3 DNA follows: TGCAGCGCCGCCGAGACAGGGGTCCGGAATGAAAAACTGTTTTTT. This translates into CSAAETGVRNEKLFF.

The chain links TRBV11-3 to TRBJ1-3; TRBD1 might be the D (5 bases). V was trimmed by 0 bases and J by 2 bases, leaving 11 bases between them. The CDR3 extends over 16 amino acids. CDR1 is SGHNT, CDR2 YENEEA, per germline. CDR3 loop: CASSLEGSGTGNTIYF. The CDR3 DNA sequence: TGTGCCAGCAGCTTAGAAGGTTCAGGGACTGGAAACACCATATATTTT. Drawing the rest from reference TRBV11-3 and TRBJ1-3, the complete variable domain is EAGVVQSPRYKIIEKKQPVAFWCNPISGHNTLYWYLQNLGQGPELLIRYENEEAVDDSQLPKDRFSAERLKGVDSTLKIQPAELGDSAVYLCASSLEGSGTGNTIYFGEGSWLTVV.

The chain has TRBV4-1 and TRBJ1-4; 8 nucleotides align to TRBD1. Trimming removed 5 bases from V and 4 bases from J; junction bases left unmatched: 3. Germline lookup yields CDR1 MGHRA and CDR2 YSYEKL. The CDR3 sequence is 14 residues long. CDR3 protein: CASSGQGGNEKLFF. DNA of the CDR3: TGCGCCAGCAGCGGACAGGGCGGTAATGAAAAACTGTTTTTT.

This chain links TRBV18 with TRBJ2-1; 8 positions agree with TRBD2. The CDR3 totals 15 residues. In germline, CDR1 is KGHSH, CDR2 LQKENI. J lost 3 bases, V lost 4 bases, and 5 bases had no gene match. The CDR3 is CASSLVAGNYNEQFF. In DNA form, the CDR3 reads TGTGCCAGCTCACTCGTAGCGGGAAACTACAATGAGCAGTTCTTC.

The J gene is TRBJ2-1, the V gene TRBV27; 11 positions match TRBD2. V lost 4 bases and J lost 6; bases outside the gene matches: 17. The CDR3 covers 19 residues. Per the germline V gene, CDR1 is MNHEY and CDR2 is SMNVEV (reference sequence). The CDR3 here is CASSSLRVSGRASGNEQFF. CDR3 in DNA: TGTGCCAGCAGTTCCCTTCGGGTTAGCGGGAGGGCCTCAGGCAATGAGCAGTTCTTC.

The chain uses TRBV15 and TRBJ2-7, with 10 bases lining up with TRBD1. The trim removed 8 bases at V and 2 bases at J, leaving 9 bases unmatched. The germline CDR1 and CDR2 sequences are LNHNV and YYDKDF (reference sequence). This CDR3 contains 15 residues. CDR3 residues: CATGVIGTGAYEQYF. CDR3 coding DNA: TGTGCCACCGGGGTGATAGGGACAGGGGCCTACGAGCAGTACTTC.

About this clone: A read error may account for a junction end that differs from germline. V usage is TRBV7-7 and J usage is TRBJ2-7; D may be TRBD2 (6 bases). The CDR3 totals 15 residues. CDR1 and CDR2 (germline): SSHAT, FNYEAQ (reference sequence). The CDR3 DNA follows: TGTGCTAGCAGCTTCTCGGTGGGAGCGGGCTACGAGCAGTACTTC. Translated: CASSFSVGAGYEQYF.

The chain is built from TRBV7-9 and TRBJ1-5, with D unresolved. Trimming cost V 0 bases and J 2 bases, with 8 bases left between them. CDR3 length: 15 residues. Germline lookup yields CDR1 SEHNR and CDR2 FQNEAQ (reference sequence). The CDR3 region is CASSLAATGNQPQHF. In nucleotides, the CDR3 is TGTGCCAGCAGCTTAGCGGCGACTGGCAATCAGCCCCAGCATTTT. Supplemented by reference TRBV7-9 and TRBJ1-5, the full variable domain reads DTGVSQNPRHKITKRGQNVTFRCDPISEHNRLYWYRQTLGQGPEFLTYFQNEAQLEKSRLLSDRFSAERPKGSFSTLEIQRTEQGDSAMYLCASSLAATGNQPQHFGDGTRLSIL.

In DNA, the CDR3 is TGTGCCTGGACACTCACCGGGGAGCTGTTTTTT. This codes for CAWTLTGELFF. This rearrangement joins TRBV30 to TRBJ2-2; D uncertain. The CDR3 totals 11 residues. Germline CDR1 is GTSNPN and CDR2 is SVGIG (reference sequence). V was clipped by 4 bases and J by 4 bases, with 4 bases between them. Filled out from reference TRBV30 and TRBJ2-2, the complete variable domain reads SQTIHQWPATLVQPVGSPLSLECTVEGTSNPNLYWYRQAAGRGLQLLFYSVGIGQISSEVPQNLSASRPQDRQFILSSKKLLLSDSGFYLCAWTLTGELFFGEGSRLTVL.

This clone was detected a few times. The rearrangement uses TRBV7-3 and TRBJ2-1, with D unresolved. CDR3 length: 14 residues. The germline CDR1 and CDR2 sequences are SGHTA and FQGTGA. V gave up 1 base and J gave up 7 bases, with 11 bases separating them. Here the CDR3 DNA reads TGTGCCAGCAGCTTAATCGGGTTTAAGAATGAGCAGTTCTTC. Protein sequence: CASSLIGFKNEQFF.

CDR3 amino acids: CASSYRGGAPNEQFF. The CDR3 DNA follows: TGTGCCAGCAGCTATAGGGGGGGAGCTCCCAATGAGCAGTTCTTC. The chain links TRBV9 to TRBJ2-1, with a possible D match to TRBD2 (7 bases). Trimming stripped 4 bases from V and 6 bases from J, with 17 bases between. Germline V lookup: CDR1 SGDLS, CDR2 YYNGEE. CDR3 length: 15 amino acids.

This clone was recorded once. The chain recombines TRBV19 with TRBJ1-1, with a weak D call TRBD1 (6 bases). Trimming took off 3 bases at V and 3 bases at J, with 17 bases between the two ends. Per germline, CDR1 LNHDA and CDR2 SQIVND (reference sequence). This CDR3 is built from 16 residues. CDR3 residues: CASSMEGRGFDTEAFF. The CDR3 DNA is TGTGCCAGTAGTATGGAAGGCAGGGGATTTGACACTGAAGCTTTCTTT.

The V and J genes are TRBV11-3 and TRBJ2-7, with TRBD1 identical over 8 bases. The CDR3 runs 15 residues. Germline values: CDR1 SGHNT, CDR2 YENEEA. Losses at the gene ends were 1 base for V and 4 bases for J; bases not matched to a gene: 6. The CDR3 is CASSLGSGGGYEQYF. The CDR3 bases are TGTGCCAGCAGCTTAGGGTCAGGGGGCGGATACGAGCAGTACTTC.

V is TRBV7-8 and J is TRBJ1-1, with D hard to call. With 5 bases removed from V and 6 bases from J, the gap between germline ends came to 19 bases. The CDR3 totals 15 residues. Germline CDR1 and CDR2: SGHVS and FQNEAQ. DNA for the CDR3: TGTGCCAGCAGCCCTATTATAGTTCCCGGGGCTGAAGCTTTCTTT. This translates into CASSPIIVPGAEAFF.

The genes are TRBV24-1 and TRBJ2-1; 7 nucleotides match TRBD1. Germline V gives CDR1 KGHDR, CDR2 SFDVKD. The CDR3 totals 20 residues. Trimming at V came to 3 bases and at J to 5 bases, leaving 21 bases not matched to a gene. The CDR3 region has the DNA TGTGCCACCAGTGATGCCCGGAGAGGGGGCGCCAGGCAAAAAAACAATGAGCAGTTCTTC. This gives the protein CATSDARRGGARQKNNEQFF.

The chain couples TRBV11-2 to TRBJ2-3, with 8 positions matching TRBD2. Germline CDR1 is SGHAT and CDR2 is FQNNGV. There are 15 residues in the CDR3. V lost 3 bases to trimming and J lost 4 bases; unmatched junction nucleotides: 6. The CDR3 protein is CASSLSGSRADTQYF. CDR3 bases: TGTGCCAGCAGCTTGAGCGGGAGCAGGGCAGATACGCAGTATTTT. The whole variable domain, remainder taken from reference TRBV11-2 and TRBJ2-3, is EAGVAQSPRYKIIEKRQSVAFWCNPISGHATLYWYQQILGQGPKLLIQFQNNGVVDDSQLPKDRFSAERLKGVDSTLKIQPAKLEDSAVYLCASSLSGSRADTQYFGPGTRLTVL.

The chain has TRBV29-1 and TRBJ2-7; TRBD2 agrees at 7 bases. V lost 1 base to trimming and J lost 3 bases; unmatched junction nucleotides: 15. The CDR3 has 17 amino acids. Germline V gene sequence: CDR1 SQVTM, CDR2 ANQGSEA. The CDR3 loop is CSVEGEASGPGSYEQYF. The CDR3 DNA follows: TGCAGCGTTGAAGGGGAGGCTAGCGGCCCAGGTAGCTACGAGCAGTACTTC.

J is TRBJ1-4 and V is TRBV6-6; TRBD1 agrees at 11 bases. Trimming removed 6 bases from V and 8 bases from J; junction bases left unmatched: 11. Germline CDR1 and CDR2: MNHNY and SVGAGI (reference sequence). This CDR3 is 16 amino acids long. The CDR3 DNA sequence: TGTGCCAGCAGGCAACCGGGACAGGGGGGGGGAGAAAAACTGTTTTTT. It encodes CASRQPGQGGGEKLFF.

V gene TRBV6-2 or TRBV6-3 combines with J gene TRBJ2-3; 9 bases line up with TRBD2. The trim removed 6 bases at V and 1 base at J, leaving 2 bases unmatched. Germline CDR1 MNHEY, CDR2 SVGEGT. The CDR3 is made up of 14 amino acids. The CDR3, as DNA: TGTGCCAGCAGGCCTAGCGGGGGCACAGATACGCAGTATTTT. The encoded protein is CASRPSGGTDTQYF.